These 10 T cell receptor beta chains share one sample of origin, sequenced in a study of a mutant IDH1 vaccine in newly diagnosed glioma. Specified time point: week 23, last vaccination. Topical imiquimod was applied with each vaccine dose, which held 300 ug of mutant IDH1 20-mer peptide. Produced via immunoSEQ multiplex PCR; TCRdb's table is partial and in-frame only. The data show tens of thousands of clones, roughly 85% seen once. No cognate antigen is known for these TCRs. The sample was PBMCs, taken from a glioma patient whose treatment included an IDH1 peptide vaccine. The receptors shown here come from a man aged 30 to 39 with glioma. Some clones in this sample may be carry-over from other donors' samples.

This clone was seen only a few times. The chain recombines TRBV28 with TRBJ2-1, with 8 nucleotides matching TRBD1. Germline V CDR1 and CDR2: MDHEN, SYDVKM. The CDR3 is 15 residues long. V shed 4 bases and J 9 bases; nucleotides not matched to a gene: 11. The CDR3, as DNA: TGTGCCAGCAGTTCCTATCCAAGACAGGGGACTGAGCAGTTCTTC. Encoded protein: CASSSYPRQGTEQFF.

The chain has TRBV10-3 and TRBJ2-7; 7 nucleotides agree with TRBD2. The germline gives CDR1 ENHRY, CDR2 SYGVKD. The V gene end was trimmed by 4 bases and the J gene end by 3 bases; junction bases not matched to a gene: 0. This CDR3 spans 12 amino acids. CDR3 region: CAISGGGYEQYF. The CDR3 DNA reads TGTGCCATCAGTGGGGGGGGCTACGAGCAGTACTTC.

The chain carries TRBV5-3 and TRBJ1-2; D is unresolved. TRBV5-3 is reported as an ORF; its role is uncertain. V shed 4 bases and J shed 0 bases, with 7 bases lying between them. The CDR3 covers 13 residues. The CDR3 nucleotides are TGTGCCAGAAGCACCAGAGCTAACTATGGCTACACCTTC. This sequence encodes CARSTRANYGYTF.

The chain has TRBV7-8 and TRBJ1-2; D not resolved. The germline V and J ends were trimmed by 5 bases and 0 bases, with 10 bases remaining between them. Germline V gene data show CDR1 as SGHVS and CDR2 as FQNEAQ. This CDR3 region has 14 residues. Written as DNA, the CDR3 is TGTGCCAGCAGCCCCCAGTGGGCTAACTATGGCTACACCTTC. Its translation is CASSPQWANYGYTF.

This clone has ten or more counts. The chain joins TRBV29-1 to TRBJ1-5; D not resolved. Deletions cut 0 bases from V and 6 bases from J, with 9 bases between. Germline CDR1 SQVTM, CDR2 ANQGSEA. The CDR3 has 13 residues. This CDR3 is CSVEEGAGQPQHF. The CDR3 DNA sequence: TGCAGCGTTGAAGAGGGAGCGGGTCAGCCCCAGCATTTT.

V and J are TRBV7-3 and TRBJ1-1; D is unresolved. The CDR3 totals 13 residues. V was clipped by 4 bases and J by 1 base, with 7 bases between them. Germline loops: CDR1 SGHTA, CDR2 FQGTGA. CDR3 DNA: TGTGCCAGCAGCTCGACACCGAACACTGAAGCTTTCTTT. This encodes CASSSTPNTEAFF.

The J gene is TRBJ2-1, the V gene TRBV28; 14 bases are shared with TRBD2. CDR3 length: 17 amino acids. The V and J ends lost 2 bases and 6 bases, in that order; junction bases with no gene match: 6. Per the germline V gene, CDR1 is MDHEN and CDR2 is SYDVKM. The CDR3 DNA reads TGTGCCAGCAGTTTAGAAGGACTAGCGGGGGGCCTCAATGAGCAGTTCTTC. It yields the protein CASSLEGLAGGLNEQFF. The variable domain in full, completed from reference TRBV28 and TRBJ2-1, reads DVKVTQSSRYLVKRTGEKVFLECVQDMDHENMFWYRQDPGLGLRLIYFSYDVKMKEKGDIPEGYSVSREKKERFSLILESASTNQTSMYLCASSLEGLAGGLNEQFFGPGTRLTVL.

This chain joins TRBV25-1 and TRBJ1-6; D not resolved. From germline, CDR1 is MGHDK and CDR2 SYGVNS. Trimming pared 0 bases from V and 3 bases from J, leaving 6 bases between. The CDR3 loop spans 15 amino acids. The CDR3 protein is CASSEYQLYNSPLHF. The CDR3 coding sequence is TGTGCCAGCAGTGAATACCAGCTCTATAATTCACCCCTCCACTTT.

The chain is built from TRBV9 and TRBJ2-5; the match to TRBD1 covers 9 bases. With 7 bases clipped from V and 4 bases from J, the junction kept 5 bases outside the gene matches. This CDR3 is built from 13 residues. Germline assignment: CDR1 SGDLS and CDR2 YYNGEE. CDR3 coding DNA: TGTGCCAGCGGGACAGGGACGGGAGAGACCCAGTACTTC. Residues: CASGTGTGETQYF.

The chain combines TRBV11-3 with TRBJ2-7; TRBD2 might be the D (5 bases). The CDR3 runs to 12 residues. Germline V gene sequence: CDR1 SGHNT, CDR2 YENEEA. V gave up 5 bases and J gave up 4 bases, with 9 bases separating them. The CDR3 protein is CASSPGGYEQYF. The CDR3 DNA sequence: TGTGCCAGCAGCCCAGGCGGGTACGAGCAGTACTTC.